This TCR beta chain is from a study of PD-1 blockade in classical Hodgkin lymphoma. Overall study findings and caveats: According to reports, newly diagnosed patients had lower baseline TCR diversity than healthy donors, and relapsed/refractory patients had lower baseline TCR diversity still.

Comments on this clone: Its antigen is currently unknown.

Sequencing used immunoSEQ multiplex PCR; TCRdb keeps in-frame clones, though not all of them. The table lists approximately 22,000 clones, roughly three quarters of them singletons. This CDR3 has 17 amino acids. The junction had 5 bases not matched to a gene; V was cut back by 3 bases and J by 3 bases. Germline V gene data show CDR1 as MDHEN and CDR2 as SYDVKM. Documented time point: cycle 4 day 1 (C4D1), after 5 to 7 weeks of nivolumab. Brentuximab vedotin exposure varied among the patients, all of whom had relapsed after autologous stem cell transplantation. The sample consisted of peripheral blood mononuclear cells (PBMCs), taken before the fourth cycle of nivolumab. This receptor was taken from a human donor with classical Hodgkin lymphoma. The gene calls are TRBV28 and TRBJ2-3; TRBD2 matches 14 bases. CDR3 in DNA: TGTGCCAGCAGTTTGGGGACTAGCGGGAGAAGTACAGATACGCAGTATTTT. Amino acid sequence: CASSLGTSGRSTDTQYF.